The 17 T cell receptor beta chains in this list originate from one sample, sequenced in a study of human T cells and chemical hapten exposure. TCRdb re-called the RACE reads through MiXCR, storing one row per CDR3 protein. The sample yields 35,000 to 50,000 distinct CDR3 sequences, approximately 9.5% seen once. Stated time point: patch test 2, 6 weeks after DPC sensitization. Treatment described: therapeutic diphenylcyclopropenone sensitization with weekly scalp DPC. The authors extracted total RNA from unfractionated whole blood. The sample was whole blood, taken in connection with sensitization to the hapten diphenylcyclopropenone (DPC). The receptors come from a woman aged 25 to 39 with alopecia areata. Some clones in this sample may be carry-over from other donors' samples.

This clonotype appeared a few times. CDR3 in DNA: TGTGCCAGCAGTTACGGTAGCAATCAGCCCCAGCATTTT. This encodes CASSYGSNQPQHF. The chain recombines TRBV6-5 with TRBJ1-5; D not certain. V shed 2 bases and J shed 0 bases, with 2 bases lying between them. The CDR3 is made up of 13 amino acids. Germline V lookup: CDR1 MNHEY, CDR2 SVGAGI.

This clonotype was found a few times. CDR3 sequence: CSARDTVSPYNEQFF. The CDR3 region has the DNA TGCAGTGCTAGAGATACGGTTTCGCCGTACAATGAGCAGTTCTTC. The chain is built from TRBV20-1 and TRBJ2-1; D not certain. Trimming cost V 0 bases and J 4 bases, with 13 bases left between them. This CDR3 is built from 15 residues. Germline V gene sequence: CDR1 DFQATT, CDR2 SNEGSKA (reference sequence).

The chain links TRBV7-2 to TRBJ2-4, with 7 bases matching TRBD2. The CDR3 totals 18 residues. The ends lost 5 bases at V and 1 base at J; junction bases unmatched: 14. Germline lookup yields CDR1 SGHTA and CDR2 FQGNSA. Written as DNA, the CDR3 is TGTGCCAGCAGCCGCTCGGGGGGACGGTCGGCGGCCAAAAACATTCAGTACTTC. Its protein product is CASSRSGGRSAAKNIQYF.

This clonotype was observed at least ten times. The CDR3 coding sequence is TGCAGCGTTGAAGACAGGGCGGAGAACTATGGCTACACCTTC. Protein sequence: CSVEDRAENYGYTF. The chain links TRBV29-1 to TRBJ1-2, with D perhaps matching TRBD1 (5 bases). The germline V gene has CDR1 SQVTM and CDR2 ANQGSEA. Trimming removed 0 bases at V and 2 bases at J, with 10 bases between. This CDR3 is built from 14 residues.

This clonotype has a count of ten or more. J is TRBJ1-5 and V is TRBV6-6, with a weak D call TRBD1 (6 bases). V was pared by 5 bases and J by 8 bases, with 10 bases between. Germline V gene data show CDR1 as MNHNY and CDR2 as SVGAGI (reference sequence). This CDR3 is 12 amino acids long. The CDR3, as DNA: TGTGCCAGCAGTAGGGGGAGTGAGCCCCAGCATTTT. It is translated as CASSRGSEPQHF.

The chain joins TRBV7-2 to TRBJ1-6, with 7 nucleotides matching TRBD1. The V gene's germline CDR1 is SGHTA and CDR2 FQGNSA. CDR3 length: 14 residues. V shed 4 bases, J shed 8 bases, and the junction held 5 bases outside the gene matches. The CDR3: CASSSTGLDSPLHF. The CDR3 DNA reads TGTGCCAGCAGCTCGACAGGGTTGGATTCACCCCTCCACTTT.

The table lists this clonotype with a count of one. CDR3 coding DNA: TGTGCCAGCAGCTCTCAGCGGGAAGAGACCCAGTACTTC. Translation gives CASSSQREETQYF. This sequence joins TRBV7-2 and TRBJ2-5; D might be TRBD2 (6 bases). This CDR3 region has 13 residues. The V end was cut by 4 bases, the J end by 3 bases, with 9 bases between. CDR1 and CDR2 from the germline V gene are SGHTA and FQGNSA.

V usage is TRBV6-5 and J usage is TRBJ2-2; 10 positions match TRBD1. The CDR3 runs to 14 residues. Germline CDR1 and CDR2: MNHEY and SVGAGI. V dropped 5 bases and J dropped 7; count of bases not matched to a gene: 4. The CDR3 nucleotides read TGTGCCAGCAGTAGGGACAGGGGTGGCGGGGAGCTGTTTTTT. It translates to CASSRDRGGGELFF.

V gene TRBV11-2 combines with J gene TRBJ2-1, with D perhaps TRBD1 (5 bases). The length of the CDR3 is 15 residues. V was cut by 4 bases and J by 6 bases, with 16 bases left in between. CDR1 is SGHAT and CDR2 is FQNNGV in the germline V gene. This chain's CDR3 is CASSSTLQGTNEQFF. The CDR3 DNA is TGTGCCAGCAGCTCAACTCTGCAGGGTACCAATGAGCAGTTCTTC.

At least ten counts were recorded for this clonotype. The V call is TRBV7-2, the J call TRBJ1-2; D gene unclear. V dropped 4 bases and J dropped 8 bases, with 14 bases sitting between them. This CDR3 has 13 residues. Germline CDR1 reads SGHTA; CDR2 reads FQGNSA. The CDR3 is CASSSRTGEGYTF. The CDR3 DNA follows: TGTGCCAGCAGCTCTCGGACCGGGGAGGGCTACACCTTC.

This clonotype was seen more than once but under ten times. This chain joins TRBV5-5 and TRBJ2-2; D remains ambiguous. The CDR3 contains 14 residues. The V gene's germline CDR1 is SGHKS and CDR2 YYEKEE (reference sequence). The ends were cut back, 1 base at V and 1 base at J, with 5 bases in the middle. CDR3 in DNA: TGTGCCAGCAGCTTGTTAGTGAACACCGGGGAGCTGTTTTTT. It codes for CASSLLVNTGELFF.

Only a few counts were recorded for this clonotype. This rearrangement joins TRBV20-1 to TRBJ2-3; 8 positions agree with TRBD2. The V segment lost 1 base and the J segment 2 bases; nucleotides outside the gene matches: 2. Germline V CDR1 and CDR2: DFQATT, SNEGSKA (reference sequence). The CDR3 has 14 amino acids. The CDR3 DNA reads as TGCAGTGCTAGAGGGCGGGGGGACACAGATACGCAGTATTTT. This translates into CSARGRGDTDTQYF.

V usage is TRBV9 and J usage is TRBJ2-1, with TRBD1 identical over 11 bases. V shed 0 bases, J shed 4 bases, and the junction held 3 bases outside the gene matches. This CDR3 spans 16 amino acids. Germline assignment: CDR1 SGDLS and CDR2 YYNGEE. The CDR3 loop is CASSVGTGGGYNEQFF. The CDR3 region has the DNA TGTGCCAGCAGCGTAGGGACAGGGGGCGGTTACAATGAGCAGTTCTTC.

This clonotype was recorded a few times. The gene calls are TRBV9 and TRBJ2-3; the match to TRBD2 covers 10 bases. This CDR3 has 20 residues. Germline-derived CDR1 and CDR2 are SGDLS and YYNGEE. Trimming removed 0 bases from V and 1 base from J; junction bases left unmatched: 14. The CDR3 region has the DNA TGTGCCAGCAGCGTAGATCCTAGCGGGGGCCCCAGTTGGGGCACAGATACGCAGTATTTT. This translates into CASSVDPSGGPSWGTDTQYF.

This clonotype was seen ten or more times. This rearrangement joins TRBV6-5 to TRBJ1-1; possibly TRBD1 for D (6 bases). The ends were cut back, 6 bases at V and 3 bases at J, with 14 bases in the middle. The CDR3 covers 14 residues. CDR1 MNHEY and CDR2 SVGAGI come from the germline V gene. The CDR3 DNA follows: TGTGCCAGCAGAAAAGTCGGGGGCTACACTGAAGCTTTCTTT. It codes for CASRKVGGYTEAFF.

This clonotype was picked up a small number of times. The chain has TRBV5-1 and TRBJ2-1; D is unresolved. V lost 1 base, J lost 5 bases, and 10 bases lay in between. Germline values: CDR1 SGHRS, CDR2 YFSETQ. CDR3 size: 14 residues. DNA of the CDR3: TGCGCCAGCAGCTTGCAACTGGACCACAATGAGCAGTTCTTC. Its protein is CASSLQLDHNEQFF.

Ten or more counts support this clonotype. The rearrangement uses TRBV15 and TRBJ2-1; possibly TRBD2 for D (5 bases). CDR1 LNHNV and CDR2 YYDKDF come from the germline V gene (reference sequence). The V end was cut by 1 base, the J end by 6 bases, with 10 bases between. The CDR3 consists of 14 residues. CDR3 bases: TGTGCCACCAGCAGAGGCCGGACTCCCAATGAGCAGTTCTTC. It yields the protein CATSRGRTPNEQFF.